The 19 T cell receptor beta chains listed next were all sequenced from one sample in a study of PD-1 blockade in classical Hodgkin lymphoma. All patients relapsed after autologous stem cell transplantation, and brentuximab vedotin exposure varied. Thawed PBMCs were the source of CD8+ T cells, obtained through magnetic negative selection. The protocol was immunoSEQ multiplex PCR, while the TCRdb copy is restricted to in-frame clones and leaves out a portion. The sample lists around 2,800 clones, just under 75% occurring once. Sequencing used CD8+ T cells from blood, obtained at baseline. These receptors all come from a human donor with classical Hodgkin lymphoma.

V is TRBV5-4 and J is TRBJ1-1; maybe TRBD1 (5 bases). V was cut by 5 bases and J by 0 bases, with 20 bases left in between. This CDR3 has 17 amino acids. CDR1 is SGHNT, CDR2 YYREEE, per germline (reference sequence). The CDR3 nucleotides are TGTGCCAGCAGTTCGGGGCGAGCCCAGGAGTTGAACACTGAAGCTTTCTTT. This sequence encodes CASSSGRAQELNTEAFF.

CDR3 coding DNA: TGTGCCAGCAGCATACTCCGGGACAAAAGCTCTGGAAACACCATATATTTT. Its protein product is CASSILRDKSSGNTIYF. The chain uses TRBV5-5 and TRBJ1-3; tentative D call: TRBD1 (6 bases). V was shortened by 4 bases and J by 0 bases, with 17 bases between the two germline ends. The CDR3 runs 17 residues. Germline values: CDR1 SGHKS, CDR2 YYEKEE (reference sequence).

The chain is built from TRBV7-9 and TRBJ2-6; no definite D call. The CDR3 spans 15 residues. The ends were cut back, 0 bases at V and 0 bases at J, with 3 bases in the middle. CDR1 SEHNR and CDR2 FQNEAQ come from the germline V gene (reference sequence). The CDR3 sequence is CASSLARSGANVLTF. The CDR3 coding sequence is TGTGCCAGCAGCTTAGCGCGCTCTGGGGCCAACGTCCTGACTTTC. Using reference TRBV7-9 and TRBJ2-6 for the parts outside the CDR3, the full variable domain is DTGVSQNPRHKITKRGQNVTFRCDPISEHNRLYWYRQTLGQGPEFLTYFQNEAQLEKSRLLSDRFSAERPKGSFSTLEIQRTEQGDSAMYLCASSLARSGANVLTFGAGSRLTVL.

The chain has TRBV7-8 and TRBJ1-2; perhaps TRBD1 as D (6 bases). Trimming left V 0 bases short and J 2 bases short, with 13 bases between. The CDR3 runs 16 residues. The germline V gene encodes CDR1 SGHVS and CDR2 FQNEAQ. The CDR3 reads CASSLAARGQNYGYTF. DNA for the CDR3: TGTGCCAGCAGCTTAGCGGCCAGGGGCCAGAACTATGGCTACACCTTC.

The CDR3 reads CASSPQGTNTGELFF. The CDR3 DNA reads TGTGCCAGCAGCCCACAAGGTACTAACACCGGGGAGCTGTTTTTT. The chain has TRBV5-4 and TRBJ2-2; D is unclear. Germline CDR1 reads SGHNT; CDR2 reads YYREEE (reference sequence). CDR3 size: 15 residues. Trimming took off 4 bases at V and 2 bases at J, with 12 bases between the two ends.

The chain recombines TRBV7-3 with TRBJ2-1, with unresolved D. CDR1 is SGHTA and CDR2 is FQGTGA in the germline V gene. The CDR3 loop spans 14 amino acids. The V gene lost 5 bases and the J gene lost 5 bases, with 13 bases spanning the gap. The CDR3, as DNA: TGTGCCAGCAGCCCAAATGGTGCGAACAATGAGCAGTTCTTC. It is translated as CASSPNGANNEQFF.

J is TRBJ2-1 and V is TRBV11-2; 7 bases fit TRBD2. CDR3 length equals 16 residues. Germline CDR1 reads SGHAT; CDR2 reads FQNNGV. With V trimmed by 1 base and J by 5 bases, 8 bases remained unmatched. The CDR3 protein is CASSLGVGRGDNEQFF. The CDR3 DNA reads as TGTGCCAGCAGCTTAGGGGTAGGACGGGGGGACAATGAGCAGTTCTTC.

The genes are TRBV2 and TRBJ2-1, with 7 nucleotides matching TRBD2. Losses at the gene ends were 3 bases for V and 7 bases for J; bases not matched to a gene: 15. Germline V gives CDR1 SNHLY, CDR2 FYNNEI. The CDR3 runs 17 residues. The CDR3 nucleotides are TGTGCCAGCAGTGAGGGGCTAGCGGAAAAGGCAGAGAATGAGCAGTTCTTC. Amino acid sequence: CASSEGLAEKAENEQFF. The variable domain in full, with the rest retrieved from reference TRBV2 and TRBJ2-1, is EPEVTQTPSHQVTQMGQEVILRCVPISNHLYFYWYRQILGQKVEFLVSFYNNEISEKSEIFDDQFSVERPDGSNFTLKIRSTKLEDSAMYFCASSEGLAEKAENEQFFGPGTRLTVL.

The chain joins TRBV7-9 to TRBJ2-7, with no clear D. The CDR3 consists of 12 residues. The V gene's germline CDR1 is SEHNR and CDR2 FQNEAQ (reference sequence). V was cut by 5 bases and J by 4 bases, with 9 bases left in between. Written as DNA, the CDR3 is TGTGCCAGCAGCGAAAAAGCATACGAGCAGTACTTC. Translated, it gives CASSEKAYEQYF. The full variable domain, rest sourced from reference TRBV7-9 and TRBJ2-7, is DTGVSQNPRHKITKRGQNVTFRCDPISEHNRLYWYRQTLGQGPEFLTYFQNEAQLEKSRLLSDRFSAERPKGSFSTLEIQRTEQGDSAMYLCASSEKAYEQYFGPGTRLTVT.

The gene calls are TRBV6-4 and TRBJ2-2; D remains unclear. Deletions cut 0 bases from V and 6 bases from J, with 5 bases between. The germline V gene encodes CDR1 MRHNA and CDR2 SNTAGT. The CDR3 is made up of 13 amino acids. Here the CDR3 DNA reads TGTGCCAGCAGTGACTCGAGCTCCGGGGAGCTGTTTTTT. This codes for CASSDSSSGELFF.

The chain links TRBV4-3 to TRBJ2-6; D unresolved. V lost 0 bases to trimming and J lost 0 bases, with 6 bases between them. The germline CDR1 and CDR2 sequences are LGHNA and YSLEER. The CDR3 length is 16 residues. CDR3 amino acids: CASSQDHHSGANVLTF. CDR3 DNA: TGCGCCAGCAGCCAAGATCACCACTCTGGGGCCAACGTCCTGACTTTC.

This clone has just one count. J is TRBJ2-5 and V is TRBV9; D perhaps matches TRBD2 (7 bases). Trimming left V 1 base short and J 10 bases short, with 17 bases between. This CDR3 is built from 14 residues. Germline V gene data show CDR1 as SGDLS and CDR2 as YYNGEE. The CDR3 spells CASSVRGASGDQYF. The CDR3 DNA reads as TGTGCCAGCAGCGTACGGGGGGCCTCAGGGGACCAGTACTTC.

The chain links TRBV15 to TRBJ2-3; 10 bases map to TRBD2. Germline V CDR1 and CDR2: LNHNV, YYDKDF (reference sequence). There are 16 residues in the CDR3. With V trimmed by 0 bases and J by 1 base, 1 base remained unmatched. This CDR3 is CATSREGTSGTDTQYF. Here the CDR3 DNA reads TGTGCCACCAGCAGAGAGGGGACTAGCGGCACAGATACGCAGTATTTT.

V and J are TRBV5-4 and TRBJ2-7; tentatively, D is TRBD2 (6 bases). The CDR3 has 14 amino acids. Between the trimmed V and J ends, which lost 3 bases and 4 bases, there was a span of 14 bases. The germline CDR1 and CDR2 sequences are SGHNT and YYREEE (reference sequence). For the CDR3, the DNA is TGTGCCAGCAGCTCAGGAGGGCGAAAATACGAGCAGTACTTC. Translated: CASSSGGRKYEQYF.

V usage is TRBV27 and J usage is TRBJ1-1; 7 bases line up with TRBD1. CDR3 length equals 14 residues. Germline CDR1 reads MNHEY; CDR2 reads SMNVEV (reference sequence). J gave up 4 bases and V 3 bases, and 5 bases lay outside the gene matches. CDR3 loop: CASSFSGGGTEAFF. The CDR3 DNA reads TGTGCCAGCAGTTTCTCAGGGGGGGGCACTGAAGCTTTCTTT.

Here the CDR3 reads CASSKTGGPEKLFF. The CDR3 DNA sequence: TGTGCCAGCAGCAAGACAGGGGGTCCTGAAAAACTGTTTTTT. This rearrangement joins TRBV9 to TRBJ1-4, with TRBD1 identical over 9 bases. Germline V CDR1 and CDR2: SGDLS, YYNGEE. The CDR3 sequence is 14 residues long. Trimming at V came to 4 bases and at J to 7 bases, leaving 5 bases not matched to a gene. Full variable domain (outside the CDR3, taken from reference TRBV9 and TRBJ1-4): DSGVTQTPKHLITATGQRVTLRCSPRSGDLSVYWYQQSLDQGLQFLIQYYNGEERAKGNILERFSAQQFPDLHSELNLSSLELGDSALYFCASSKTGGPEKLFFGSGTQLSVL.

The chain links TRBV4-1 to TRBJ2-7, with TRBD1 matching 7 bases. Per germline, CDR1 MGHRA and CDR2 YSYEKL. Trimming cost V 4 bases and J 6 bases; bases outside gene matches: 3. This CDR3 is 12 amino acids long. The CDR3 DNA sequence: TGCGCCAGCAGCCTTACAGGGGTCGAGCAGTACTTC. Its protein is CASSLTGVEQYF.

The chain combines TRBV7-6 with TRBJ2-5; D remains unclear. Germline CDR1 reads SGHVS; CDR2 reads FNYEAQ. Trimming removed 2 bases at V and 4 bases at J, with 8 bases between. There are 13 residues in the CDR3. This chain's CDR3 is CASSLRVLETQYF. The CDR3, as DNA: TGTGCCAGCAGCTTAAGGGTGCTAGAGACCCAGTACTTC.

The gene calls are TRBV21-1 and TRBJ1-6. TRBV21-1 is a recognized pseudogene. This CDR3 contains 14 residues. The CDR3 spells CASSKCLGISPLHF. As DNA, the CDR3 is TGTGCCAGCAGCAAATGTCTAGGAATTTCACCCCTCCACTTT.